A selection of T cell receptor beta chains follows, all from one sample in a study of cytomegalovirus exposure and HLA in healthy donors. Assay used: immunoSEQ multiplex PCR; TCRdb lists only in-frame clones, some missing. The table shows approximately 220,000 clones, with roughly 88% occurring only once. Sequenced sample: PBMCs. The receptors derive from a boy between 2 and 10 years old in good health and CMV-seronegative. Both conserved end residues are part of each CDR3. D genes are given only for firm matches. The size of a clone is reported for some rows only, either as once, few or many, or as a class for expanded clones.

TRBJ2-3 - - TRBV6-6 CASSYLEDTQYF TGTGCCAGCAGTTATTTAGAAGATACGCAGTATTTT
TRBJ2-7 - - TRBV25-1 CASRRTGTPYEQYF TGTGCCAGCAGAAGAACCGGGACACCCTACGAGCAGTACTTC
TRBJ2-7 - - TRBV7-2 CASSLGGGGTSYEQYF TGTGCCAGCAGCTTAGGGGGTGGGGGCACATCCTACGAGCAGTACTTC
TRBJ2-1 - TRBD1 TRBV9 CASSVNDRGYNEQFF TGTGCCAGCAGCGTAAACGACAGGGGTTACAATGAGCAGTTCTTC
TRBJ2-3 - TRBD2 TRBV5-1 CASSLGAAGGPTDTQYF TGCGCCAGCAGCTTGGGGGCGGCGGGGGGGCCCACAGATACGCAGTATTTT
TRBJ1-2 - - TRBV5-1 CASSVDRDYGYTF TGCGCCAGCAGCGTGGACCGAGACTATGGCTACACCTTC
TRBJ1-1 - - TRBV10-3 CAISEANTEAFF TGTGCCATCAGTGAAGCGAACACTGAAGCTTTCTTT
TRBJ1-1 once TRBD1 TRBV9 CASSVAGNTGEWAFF TGTGCCAGCAGCGTAGCTGGGAATACAGGGGAGTGGGCTTTCTTT
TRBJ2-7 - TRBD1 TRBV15 CATSSDRVLGEQYF TGTGCCACCAGCAGTGACAGGGTACTTGGCGAGCAGTACTTC
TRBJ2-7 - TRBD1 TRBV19 CATQGQGVPYEQYF TGTGCCACCCAGGGACAGGGGGTTCCCTACGAGCAGTACTTC
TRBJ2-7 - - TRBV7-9 CASSPGNEQYF TGTGCCAGCAGCCCCGGGAACGAGCAGTACTTC
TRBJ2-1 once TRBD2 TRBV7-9 CASSLDGGAYNEQFF TGTGCCAGCAGCTTAGACGGGGGGGCTTACAATGAGCAGTTCTTC
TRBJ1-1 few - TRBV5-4 CASSPLGGGSEAFF TGTGCCAGCAGCCCGCTGGGGGGAGGCTCTGAAGCTTTCTTT
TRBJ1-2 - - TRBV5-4 CASSEWGDFNYGYTF TGTGCCAGCAGCGAATGGGGGGACTTTAACTATGGCTACACCTTC
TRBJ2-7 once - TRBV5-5 CASRLAVYQGSYEQYF TGTGCCAGCAGATTGGCCGTTTATCAGGGATCCTACGAGCAGTACTTC
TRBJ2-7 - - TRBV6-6 CASSYPDSDSYEQYF TGTGCCAGCAGTTACCCGGACAGTGATTCCTACGAGCAGTACTTC
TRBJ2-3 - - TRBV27 CASSLWAGSLTTDTQYF TGTGCCAGCAGTTTGTGGGCAGGGTCTCTCACCACAGATACGCAGTATTTT
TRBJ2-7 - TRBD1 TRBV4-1 CASSQDIGTGGIEQYF TGCGCCAGCAGCCAAGATATCGGGACAGGGGGGATCGAGCAGTACTTC
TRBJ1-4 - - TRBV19 CASSIGVLEGKLFF TGTGCCAGTAGTATAGGAGTTCTAGAAGGAAAACTGTTTTTT
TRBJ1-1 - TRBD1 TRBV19 CASSIGTDTEAFF TGTGCCAGTAGTATCGGGACAGACACTGAAGCTTTCTTT
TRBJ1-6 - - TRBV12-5 CASGLEAGGTLHF TGTGCTAGTGGTTTGGAGGCTGGGGGGACCCTCCACTTT
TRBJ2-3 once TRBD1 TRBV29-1 CSDRDRRTDTQYF TGCAGCGACCGGGACAGGCGCACAGATACGCAGTATTTT
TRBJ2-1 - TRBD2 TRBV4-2 CASSPGAGGSYNEQFF TGTGCCAGCAGCCCTGGGGCGGGGGGCTCCTACAATGAGCAGTTCTTC
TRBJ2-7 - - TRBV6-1 CASRPGTPPAYEQYF TGTGCCAGCAGACCCGGGACACCGCCCGCCTACGAGCAGTACTTC
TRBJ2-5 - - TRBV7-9 CASSQTGQQETQYF TGTGCCAGCAGCCAAACAGGGCAGCAAGAGACCCAGTACTTC
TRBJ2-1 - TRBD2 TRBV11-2 CASSLIRGGYNEQFF TGTGCCAGCAGCTTAATCCGCGGGGGGTACAATGAGCAGTTCTTC
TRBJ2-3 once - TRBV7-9 CASSSDTLTDTQYF TGTGCCAGCTCATCGGACACGCTCACAGATACGCAGTATTTT
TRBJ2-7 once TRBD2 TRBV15 CATFGTSGSGSYEQYF TGTGCCACCTTTGGGACTAGCGGGAGCGGGTCCTACGAGCAGTACTTC
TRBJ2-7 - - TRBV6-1 CASSNRFGFYEQYF TGTGCCAGCAGTAACAGGTTCGGCTTCTACGAGCAGTACTTC